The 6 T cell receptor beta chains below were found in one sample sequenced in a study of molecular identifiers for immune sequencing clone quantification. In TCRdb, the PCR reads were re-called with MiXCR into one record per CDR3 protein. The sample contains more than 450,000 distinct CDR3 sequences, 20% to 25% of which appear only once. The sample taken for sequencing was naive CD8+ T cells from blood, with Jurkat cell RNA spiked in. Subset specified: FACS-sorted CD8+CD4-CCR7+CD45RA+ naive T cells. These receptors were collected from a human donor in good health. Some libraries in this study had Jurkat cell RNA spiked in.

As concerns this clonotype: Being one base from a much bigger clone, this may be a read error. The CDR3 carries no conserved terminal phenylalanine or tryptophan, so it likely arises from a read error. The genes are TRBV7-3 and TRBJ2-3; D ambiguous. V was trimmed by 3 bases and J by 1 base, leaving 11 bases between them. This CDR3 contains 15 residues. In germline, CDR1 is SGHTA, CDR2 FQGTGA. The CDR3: CASSFRSSGTDTQYI. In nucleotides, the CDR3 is TGTGCCAGCAGCTTTCGGAGTTCCGGCACAGATACGCAGTATATT.

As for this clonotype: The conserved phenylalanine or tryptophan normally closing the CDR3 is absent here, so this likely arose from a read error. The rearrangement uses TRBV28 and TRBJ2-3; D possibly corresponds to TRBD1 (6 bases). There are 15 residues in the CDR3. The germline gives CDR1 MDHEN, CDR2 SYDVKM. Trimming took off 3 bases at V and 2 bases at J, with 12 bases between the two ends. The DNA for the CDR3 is TGTGCCAGCAGTTTGGGGACAAGATTCACAGATACGCAGTATCTT. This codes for CASSLGTRFTDTQYL.

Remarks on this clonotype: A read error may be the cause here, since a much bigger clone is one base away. The CDR3 nucleotides read TGTGCCAGCAGCCGCTGGGGGGCAGATACGCAGTATTTT. Encoded protein: CASSRWGADTQYF. The chain recombines TRBV7-9 with TRBJ2-3, with D possibly matching TRBD2 (6 bases). V gave up 5 bases and J gave up 4 bases, with 10 bases separating them. The CDR3 length is 13 residues. Looked up from germline, CDR1 is SEHNR and CDR2 is FQNEAQ (reference sequence).

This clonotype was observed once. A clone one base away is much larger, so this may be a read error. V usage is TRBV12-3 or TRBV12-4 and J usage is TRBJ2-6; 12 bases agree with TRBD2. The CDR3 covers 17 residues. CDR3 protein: CASSFGLAGTGANVPTF. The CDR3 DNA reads TGTGCCAGCAGTTTTGGACTAGCGGGAACTGGGGCCAACGTCCCGACTTTC.

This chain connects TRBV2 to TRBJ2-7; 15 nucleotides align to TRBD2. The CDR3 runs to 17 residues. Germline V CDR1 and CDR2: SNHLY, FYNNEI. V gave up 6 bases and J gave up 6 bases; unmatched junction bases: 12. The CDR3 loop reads CASSAWGTSGGNIEQYF. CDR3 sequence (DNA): TGTGCCAGCAGCGCCTGGGGGACTAGCGGGGGGAATATCGAGCAGTACTTC.

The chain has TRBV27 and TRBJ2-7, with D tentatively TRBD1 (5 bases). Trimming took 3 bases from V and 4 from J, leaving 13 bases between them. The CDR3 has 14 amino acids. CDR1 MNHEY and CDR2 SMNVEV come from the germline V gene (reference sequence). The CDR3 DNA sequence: TGTGCCAGCAGTTTTTCAGGGTATGGGTACGAGCAGTACTTC. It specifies CASSFSGYGYEQYF.